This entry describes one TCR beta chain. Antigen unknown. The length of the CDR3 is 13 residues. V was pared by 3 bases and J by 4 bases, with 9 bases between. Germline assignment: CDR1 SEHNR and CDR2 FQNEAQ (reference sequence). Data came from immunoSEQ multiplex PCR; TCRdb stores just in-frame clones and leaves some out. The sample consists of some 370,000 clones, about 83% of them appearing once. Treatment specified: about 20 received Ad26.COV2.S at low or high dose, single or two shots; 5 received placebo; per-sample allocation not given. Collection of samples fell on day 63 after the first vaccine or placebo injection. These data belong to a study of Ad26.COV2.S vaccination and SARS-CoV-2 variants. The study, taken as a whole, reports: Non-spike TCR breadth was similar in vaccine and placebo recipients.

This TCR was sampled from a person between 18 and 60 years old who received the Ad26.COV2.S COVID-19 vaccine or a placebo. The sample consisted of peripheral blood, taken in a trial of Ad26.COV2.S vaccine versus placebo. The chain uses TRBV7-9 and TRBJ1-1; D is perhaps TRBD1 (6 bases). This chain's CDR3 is CASSFTGPTEAFF. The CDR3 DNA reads TGTGCCAGCAGCTTCACAGGGCCCACTGAAGCTTTCTTT.